This T cell receptor beta chain was recovered during a study of shared clonotypes between healthy human individuals. Study-level findings and limits: Non-shared clonotypes showed lower generation probabilities than clonotypes common to all four donors.

As concerns this clone: The antigen is undetermined.

At deep level, the assay was performed. Splitting of each subset's genomic DNA was done evenly across several immunoSEQ plates. The data were produced by immunoSEQ multiplex PCR, yet TCRdb's version contains in-frame clones alone and is incomplete. The sample has just under 95,000 clones; about 70% are singletons. Participating donors were healthy, HIV-negative adults free of recent acute infections or vaccinations. V dropped 3 bases and J dropped 0 bases, with 13 bases sitting between them. CDR3 length equals 15 residues. The germline V gene encodes CDR1 SGHDT and CDR2 YYEEEE. Sequencing used memory CD8+ T cells sorted from blood. Subset reported: CD45RO+ cells pooled with CCR7-negative TemRA cells. The chain has TRBV5-6 and TRBJ2-7; D remains unclear. This TCR was sampled from a man between 25 and 39 years old in good health. DNA of the CDR3: TGTGCCAGCAGCTCCAACCCTTTACTCTCCTACGAGCAGTACTTC. Protein sequence: CASSSNPLLSYEQYF.